This TCR beta chain comes out of a study of T cells in women clearing cervical HPV infection. J gave up 6 bases and V 3 bases, and 7 bases lay outside the gene matches. Germline CDR1 reads ENHRY; CDR2 reads SYGVKD. There are 17 residues in the CDR3. In the case of this clone: Its antigen is unidentified. From the germline J gene comes the end of the CDR3, since the read stops 3 residues before it.

Overall study results and limits: Controls had more TRBV6-7 (0.16%) than cases (about 0.11%).

Here immunoSEQ multiplex PCR was the method, and the copy in TCRdb shows in-frame clones only, minus some. Found here are some 43,000 clones; the top ten clones hold 0.8% to 1%. This sequence joins TRBV10-3 and TRBJ2-2, with 13 bases matching TRBD2. The sample was blood buffy coat. The sequence came from a woman aged 18 to 69 with a cervical HPV16 infection that either progressed to CIN3+ or cleared (not recorded which). This CDR3 reads CAISETGTSGAPGELFF. CDR3 DNA (partial): TGTGCCATCAGTGAAACCGGGACTAGCGGGGCTCCCGGGGAG.